This is a list of T cell receptor beta chains from one sample in a study of blood T cell repertoires in COVID-19. Sequencing used immunoSEQ multiplex PCR; TCRdb keeps in-frame clones, though not all of them. This table has nearly 350,000 clones, about 93% appearing once. Material for sequencing was peripheral blood. The source of these receptors is a woman aged 18-35 years who had recovered from COVID-19. Each CDR3 is given with its conserved first and last residue. D genes are given only for firm matches. Clone sizes are given selectively: once, few, many, or a class where the clone is expanded.

clone_size j_call d_call v_call cdr3_aa cdr3_nt
- TRBJ1-2 - TRBV29-1 CSVEDRNYGYTF TGCAGCGTTGAAGATCGTAACTATGGCTACACCTTC
- TRBJ1-2 - TRBV7-8 CASSLARGDYGYTF TGTGCCAGCAGCTTAGCGCGGGGGGACTATGGCTACACCTTC
- TRBJ1-1 TRBD1 TRBV5-6 CASGTAYTEAFF TGTGCCAGCGGGACAGCGTACACTGAAGCTTTCTTT
- TRBJ1-1 - TRBV7-8 CASSQGGTEAFF TGTGCCAGCAGCCAAGGGGGCACTGAAGCTTTCTTT
- TRBJ1-5 - TRBV6-6 CAGGHPNQPQHF TGTGCCGGCGGACACCCGAATCAGCCCCAGCATTTT
- TRBJ1-1 - TRBV19 CASTPPGGGAGEAFF TGTGCCAGTACGCCCCCGGGGGGGGGCGCGGGTGAAGCTTTCTTT
- TRBJ1-3 - TRBV19 CATKASSGNTIYF TGTGCTACTAAGGCGAGCTCTGGAAACACCATATATTTT
- TRBJ1-3 - TRBV12-3/TRBV12-4 CASSFRVPIYF TGTGCCAGCAGTTTCAGGGTTCCCATATATTTT
- TRBJ1-4 TRBD1 TRBV5-1 CASSLWGQVGENEKLFF TGCGCCAGCAGCTTGTGGGGACAGGTCGGCGAAAATGAAAAACTGTTTTTT
once TRBJ2-5 TRBD2 TRBV9 CASSVEGTSGETQYF TGTGCCAGCAGCGTAGAGGGGACTAGTGGCGAGACCCAGTACTTC
- TRBJ1-5 - TRBV5-1 CASKEGNSNQPQHF TGCGCCAGCAAAGAGGGTAATAGCAATCAGCCCCAGCATTTT
- TRBJ2-3 TRBD1 TRBV5-1 CASTITGEDTQYF TGCGCCAGCACCATTACAGGGGAGGATACGCAGTATTTT
- TRBJ2-3 TRBD2 TRBV7-2 CASSAGTSGSVGDTQYF TGTGCCAGCAGCGCCGGGACTAGCGGGAGTGTGGGAGATACGCAGTATTTT
few TRBJ1-5 TRBD1 TRBV28 CASSTRDREPQHF TGTGCCAGCAGTACCCGGGACAGAGAGCCCCAGCATTTT
- TRBJ1-2 TRBD1 TRBV5-4 CASSLMGQGRGYTF TGTGCCAGCAGCCTTATGGGACAGGGCCGCGGCTACACCTTC
- TRBJ1-4 - TRBV11-2 CASSNRAGAVEKLFF TGTGCCAGCAGCAACCGGGCAGGGGCTGTAGAAAAACTGTTTTTT
- TRBJ2-3 - TRBV6-1 CASSELTGSSDTQYF TGTGCCAGCAGTGAACTAACGGGATCATCAGATACGCAGTATTTT
- TRBJ2-3 - TRBV20-1 CSAGVTTTDTQYF TGCAGTGCTGGTGTGACTACCACAGATACGCAGTATTTT
- TRBJ2-1 TRBD1 TRBV11-3 CASRTDRGEQFF TGTGCCAGCAGGACGGACAGGGGGGAGCAGTTCTTC
- TRBJ2-3 TRBD2 TRBV3-1/TRBV3-2 CASRSLTSGRTDTQYF TGTGCCAGCAGATCCTTGACTAGCGGGAGGACAGATACGCAGTATTTT
- TRBJ2-2 TRBD2 TRBV4-3 CASSQEMAGGPRTGELFF TGCGCCAGCAGCCAAGAAATGGCGGGAGGGCCGAGAACCGGGGAGCTGTTTTTT
few TRBJ2-2 - TRBV11-2 CASSQSYNLASGELFF TGTGCCAGCAGCCAATCGTATAACCTAGCGTCCGGGGAGCTGTTTTTT
- TRBJ1-2 - TRBV4-3 CASSRTAVTDYGYTF TGCGCCAGCAGCCGGACAGCAGTAACGGACTATGGCTACACCTTC
- TRBJ2-2 TRBD2 TRBV9 CASSVLPGLASTGELFF TGTGCCAGCAGCGTTCTCCCGGGACTAGCGAGCACCGGGGAGCTGTTTTTT
- TRBJ2-5 - TRBV6-2/TRBV6-3 CASSQIIRGQETQYF TGTGCCAGCAGCCAGATAATCAGAGGACAAGAGACCCAGTACTTC
- TRBJ2-3 - TRBV2 CASRETREGEYF TGTGCCAGCAGGGAGACTCGCGAAGGGGAGTATTTT
- TRBJ2-1 TRBD2 TRBV30 CAWRSSGSDEQFF TGTGCCTGGAGATCGAGCGGGAGTGATGAGCAGTTCTTC
- TRBJ2-5 TRBD2 TRBV10-1 CASSESGGETQYF TGCGCCAGCAGTGAGTCGGGAGGGGAGACCCAGTACTTC
- TRBJ2-1 - TRBV15 CATSRVEVGGEQFF TGTGCCACCAGCAGAGTGGAGGTGGGGGGAGAGCAGTTCTTC
- TRBJ2-3 TRBD1 TRBV9 CASSSQGAVDTQYF TGTGCCAGCAGCTCTCAGGGGGCCGTAGATACGCAGTATTTT
few TRBJ1-5 - TRBV11-3 CASIRDSYSNQPQHF TGTGCCAGCATCCGGGACTCCTATAGCAATCAGCCCCAGCATTTT
- TRBJ2-1 - TRBV9 CASSPRLAVHNEQFF TGTGCCAGCAGCCCCCGTTTAGCGGTTCACAATGAGCAGTTCTTC
once TRBJ1-1 TRBD1 TRBV10-3 CAISDLTGSGPEAFF TGTGCCATCAGTGATTTGACAGGGTCAGGACCTGAAGCTTTCTTT
- TRBJ2-5 - TRBV5-1 CASSQRVESQETQYF TGCGCCAGCAGCCAGCGGGTGGAGTCTCAAGAGACCCAGTACTTC
few TRBJ1-2 TRBD1 TRBV30 CAWSYRGQGYTF TGTGCCTGGTCCTACAGGGGGCAAGGCTACACCTTC
- TRBJ2-3 - TRBV5-1 CASSGASLNTQYF TGCGCCAGCAGCGGCGCTAGCTTGAATACGCAGTATTTT
- TRBJ1-2 TRBD1 TRBV19 CASSILTGTGGADYGYTF TGTGCCAGTAGTATTCTCACCGGGACAGGGGGCGCGGACTATGGCTACACCTTC
many TRBJ1-4 - TRBV7-9 CASSPTQGSGEKLFF TGTGCCAGCAGCCCGACCCAGGGGAGTGGTGAAAAACTGTTTTTT
- TRBJ2-1 TRBD2 TRBV19 CASSIGGGGFRESDNEQFF TGTGCCAGTAGTATCGGGGGGGGCGGTTTTCGGGAGTCAGACAATGAGCAGTTCTTC
- TRBJ2-2 TRBD2 TRBV7-2 CASSPGLAEGNTGELFF TGTGCCAGCAGCCCCGGACTAGCGGAGGGAAACACCGGGGAGCTGTTTTTT
- TRBJ2-2 - TRBV11-3 CASSPGGGGLTGELFF TGTGCCAGCAGCCCCGGTGGGGGGGGCCTTACCGGGGAGCTGTTTTTT
- TRBJ2-1 - TRBV21-1 CARMGAPGQEDNEQFF TGTGCCAGGATGGGGGCGCCGGGACAGGAGGACAATGAGCAGTTCTTC
once TRBJ1-1 TRBD1 TRBV5-6 CASSLVQGRLAGGEAFF TGTGCCAGCAGCTTGGTACAGGGGCGGCTGGCTGGGGGTGAAGCTTTCTTT
- TRBJ2-3 TRBD2 TRBV11-3 CASSPWPGLAKSTDTQYF TGTGCCAGCAGCCCCTGGCCGGGACTAGCAAAAAGCACAGATACGCAGTATTTT
- TRBJ1-6 - TRBV6-5 CASSQQTATYSPLHF TGTGCCAGCAGTCAACAGACAGCGACCTATTCACCCCTCCACTTT
- TRBJ2-5 TRBD2 TRBV7-2 CASSFGVAGGRETQYF TGTGCCAGCAGCTTTGGTGTAGCGGGAGGGCGAGAGACCCAGTACTTC
- TRBJ1-1 - TRBV7-9 CASRLAGRNTEAFF TGTGCCAGCAGGCTAGCGGGGAGGAACACTGAAGCTTTCTTT
once TRBJ1-5 - TRBV3-1/TRBV3-2 CASSQHPRDLYSNQPQHF TGTGCCAGCAGCCAACACCCGCGGGATCTCTATAGCAATCAGCCCCAGCATTTT
- TRBJ1-2 - TRBV19 CASSVPVDSYGYTF TGTGCCAGTAGTGTTCCGGTTGACAGCTATGGCTACACCTTC
once TRBJ1-2 - TRBV7-9 CASSLGGSREVYGYTF TGTGCCAGCAGCTTAGGAGGTAGCAGGGAAGTCTATGGCTACACCTTC
- TRBJ1-1 - TRBV29-1 CSVGDPRRSNTEAFF TGCAGCGTGGGAGACCCGCGACGATCGAACACTGAAGCTTTCTTT
- TRBJ2-1 TRBD2 TRBV7-2 CASSLALAGVYEQFF TGTGCCAGCAGCTTAGCACTAGCGGGAGTGTATGAGCAGTTCTTC
- TRBJ2-3 TRBD2 TRBV4-3 CASSQDSSGSGTDTQYF TGCGCCAGCAGCCAAGACTCTAGCGGGTCAGGCACAGATACGCAGTATTTT
- TRBJ1-5 - TRBV19 CASTLGGKQPQHF TGTGCCAGTACATTAGGGGGAAAGCAGCCCCAGCATTTT
- TRBJ2-1 TRBD2 TRBV7-9 CASSLGAGGFGEQFF TGTGCCAGCAGCTTAGGAGCGGGAGGTTTCGGTGAGCAGTTCTTC
- TRBJ1-5 TRBD1 TRBV19 CASSRDRDQPQHF TGTGCCAGTAGCAGAGACAGGGATCAGCCCCAGCATTTT
once TRBJ2-3 TRBD2 TRBV24-1 CATSDPGLAGTDTQYF TGTGCCACCAGTGATCCGGGACTAGCGGGCACAGATACGCAGTATTTT
- TRBJ1-1 TRBD1 TRBV6-5 CASTVDRGGTEAFF TGTGCCAGCACCGTGGACAGGGGGGGGACTGAAGCTTTCTTT
- TRBJ1-1 - TRBV18 CASSPIRGTEAFF TGTGCCAGCTCACCGATTCGCGGCACTGAAGCTTTCTTT